This entry lists 18 T cell receptor beta chains sequenced from one sample in a study of T cell repertoires in cytomegalovirus infection. The antigens these receptors bind are not known. MiXCR was run by TCRdb on the reads, yielding one entry per CDR3 protein. This sample yields approximately 390,000 distinct CDR3 sequences, of which about 34% are seen a single time; 13% belongs to the top ten. Specimen: cultured PBMCs, collected from culture after CMV antigen stimulation. These receptors came from a human donor in good health (CMV status not recorded). Some clones in this sample may be carry-over from other donors' samples.

This clonotype was counted a few times. The chain combines TRBV20-1 with TRBJ1-5; D is ambiguous. The CDR3 contains 12 residues. Per the germline V gene, CDR1 is DFQATT and CDR2 is SNEGSKA (reference sequence). The V end was cut by 3 bases, the J end by 3 bases, with 6 bases between. The CDR3 nucleotides read TGCAGTGCTAGCGGAGTCAATCAGCCCCAGCATTTT. Its translation: CSASGVNQPQHF.

This clonotype appeared a few times. The CDR3 DNA reads as TGCAGTGCTAGAGATCAGAGGACAGGGGAAACCGGGGAGCTGTTTTTT. Translation: CSARDQRTGETGELFF. This chain connects TRBV20-1 to TRBJ2-2, with TRBD1 matching over 9 bases. The CDR3 extends over 16 amino acids. Per germline, CDR1 DFQATT and CDR2 SNEGSKA (reference sequence). The V segment lost 0 bases and the J segment 5 bases; nucleotides outside the gene matches: 7.

The chain employs TRBV19 and TRBJ2-1; unclear D gene. CDR3 length equals 15 residues. Trimming took 2 bases from V and 9 from J, leaving 17 bases between them. Germline V gene sequence: CDR1 LNHDA, CDR2 SQIVND (reference sequence). The CDR3: CASSIFPSLMSEQFF. The CDR3 bases are TGTGCCAGTAGTATATTTCCCTCCCTGATGTCTGAGCAGTTCTTC.

This clonotype was seen a handful of times. This chain uses TRBV19 with TRBJ2-7, with D maybe TRBD1 (6 bases). The germline V and J ends were trimmed by 5 bases and 6 bases, with 14 bases remaining between them. Germline CDR1 and CDR2: LNHDA and SQIVND (reference sequence). This CDR3 has 13 amino acids. DNA for the CDR3: TGTGCCAGTAGTTTGGTCAGGGGTGGCGAGCAGTACGTC. This encodes CASSLVRGGEQYV.

This clonotype showed up many times. V usage is TRBV18 and J usage is TRBJ1-2; 10 bases are a match to TRBD1. Trimming removed 1 base from V and 3 bases from J; junction bases left unmatched: 2. This CDR3 contains 15 residues. Germline V lookup: CDR1 KGHSH, CDR2 LQKENI. The CDR3 spells CASSPRGTGDYGYTF. The CDR3 nucleotides read TGTGCCAGCTCACCACGGGGGACAGGGGACTATGGCTACACCTTC.

This clonotype was observed a handful of times. The chain links TRBV6-1 to TRBJ1-5; D gene uncertain. From germline, CDR1 is MNHNS and CDR2 SASEGT. Trimming stripped 2 bases from V and 0 bases from J, with 8 bases between. CDR3 size: 15 residues. The CDR3 here is CASSESGLSNQPQHF. In DNA form, the CDR3 reads TGTGCCAGCAGTGAATCCGGCCTTAGCAATCAGCCCCAGCATTTT.

This clonotype was seen repeatedly, ten times or more. This chain uses TRBV7-2 with TRBJ2-3; D is unclear. CDR1 is SGHTA, CDR2 FQGNSA, per germline. The ends were cut back, 4 bases at V and 6 bases at J, with 20 bases in the middle. The length of the CDR3 is 16 residues. In nucleotides, the CDR3 is TGTGCCAGCAGCTCGCCCTTAGGGTTCGGAGACGATACGCAGTATTTT. It translates to CASSSPLGFGDDTQYF.

This clonotype occurred many times. The J gene is TRBJ2-2, the V gene TRBV7-2, with 9 bases that match TRBD2. With 5 bases clipped from V and 6 bases from J, the junction kept 7 bases outside the gene matches. The length of the CDR3 is 15 residues. Germline lookup yields CDR1 SGHTA and CDR2 FQGNSA. CDR3 coding DNA: TGTGCCAGCAGCCCGTCAGCGGGAGGAGCCGGGGAGCTGTTTTTT. Amino acids: CASSPSAGGAGELFF.

This clonotype was detected only a few times. This sequence joins TRBV18 and TRBJ2-1; D might be TRBD1 (5 bases). CDR1 and CDR2 from the germline V gene are KGHSH and LQKENI. Trimming left V 0 bases short and J 4 bases short, with 7 bases between. CDR3 length equals 14 residues. The CDR3, as DNA: TGTGCCAGCTCACCACCGACAGAATACAATGAGCAGTTCTTC. It yields the protein CASSPPTEYNEQFF.

This clonotype was seen more than once but under ten times. V is TRBV7-6 and J is TRBJ2-7; 7 bases agree with TRBD2. Losses at the gene ends were 1 base for V and 4 bases for J; bases not matched to a gene: 7. This CDR3 contains 15 residues. Per the germline V gene, CDR1 is SGHVS and CDR2 is FNYEAQ. DNA of the CDR3: TGTGCCAGCAGCTTAGAACGGCGGGAGACATACGAGCAGTACTTC. It codes for CASSLERRETYEQYF.

In this sample, this clonotype turned up many times. J is TRBJ2-2 and V is TRBV7-2; 9 nucleotides align to TRBD2. V shed 5 bases, J shed 4 bases, and the junction held 11 bases outside the gene matches. Germline-derived CDR1 and CDR2 are SGHTA and FQGNSA. This CDR3 spans 17 amino acids. This chain's CDR3 is CASSPLRAGGGTGELFF. The CDR3 DNA follows: TGTGCCAGCAGCCCCCTAAGAGCGGGAGGAGGCACCGGGGAGCTGTTTTTT.

This clonotype was detected a few times. The V gene is TRBV6-1, the J gene TRBJ1-6; D not certain. CDR3 size: 14 residues. Germline loops: CDR1 MNHNS, CDR2 SASEGT. V gave up 6 bases and J gave up 7 bases, with 13 bases separating them. CDR3 region: CASSEMGKNSPLHF. In DNA form, the CDR3 reads TGTGCCAGCAGCGAAATGGGGAAAAATTCACCCCTCCACTTT.

The chain joins TRBV4-3 to TRBJ2-3, with D perhaps assigned TRBD1 or TRBD2 (6 bases each). Germline V CDR1 and CDR2: LGHNA, YSLEER. V lost 0 bases to trimming and J lost 3 bases, with 16 bases between them. CDR3 length: 17 amino acids. CDR3 bases: TGCGCCAGCAGCCAAGATCGTAGCGGAGGGGGGACAGATACGCAGTATTTT. Its translation is CASSQDRSGGGTDTQYF.

This clonotype was seen ten or more times. The chain is built from TRBV7-2 and TRBJ2-7; D not resolved. Trimming took off 3 bases at V and 2 bases at J, with 11 bases between the two ends. Per germline, CDR1 SGHTA and CDR2 FQGNSA. This CDR3 is 14 amino acids long. CDR3 sequence reads: CASSLYPGPYEQYV. The CDR3 DNA is TGTGCCAGCAGCTTGTACCCGGGCCCCTACGAGCAGTACGTC.

This sequence joins TRBV30 and TRBJ1-6; D not resolved. CDR3 size: 17 residues. V lost 0 bases and J 7 bases, leaving 19 bases between the germline ends. The V gene's germline CDR1 is GTSNPN and CDR2 SVGIG (reference sequence). The CDR3 loop is CAWSVLGSSVGNSPLHF. CDR3 DNA: TGTGCCTGGAGTGTCTTAGGATCCTCGGTGGGGAATTCACCCCTCCACTTT.

This clonotype was seen a handful of times. The V gene is TRBV5-4, the J gene TRBJ1-1; 8 nucleotides align to TRBD1. Germline V gives CDR1 SGHNT, CDR2 YYREEE (reference sequence). The CDR3 has 17 amino acids. Trimming took 3 bases from V and 4 from J; bases not matched to a gene: 14. The CDR3: CASSSRFPRGRGTEAFF. The CDR3 region has the DNA TGTGCCAGCAGCTCAAGATTCCCCAGGGGGCGGGGCACTGAAGCTTTCTTT. The variable domain in full, completed from reference TRBV5-4 and TRBJ1-1, reads ETGVTQSPTHLIKTRGQQVTLRCSSQSGHNTVSWYQQALGQGPQFIFQYYREEENGRGNFPPRFSGLQFPNYSSELNVNALELDDSALYLCASSSRFPRGRGTEAFFGQGTRLTVV.

This chain uses TRBV28 with TRBJ1-3, with D hard to call. CDR3 size: 14 residues. Trimming cost V 4 bases and J 1 base, with 8 bases left between them. Germline V gene lookup returns CDR1 MDHEN and CDR2 SYDVKM. In DNA, the CDR3 is TGTGCCAGCAGTTCTCAGGAGTCTGGAAACACCATATATTTT. Translated: CASSSQESGNTIYF.

This clonotype was observed many times. The V gene is TRBV28, the J gene TRBJ2-5; 9 bases agree with TRBD1. This CDR3 has 15 amino acids. Looked up from germline, CDR1 is MDHEN and CDR2 is SYDVKM. V lost 5 bases, J lost 6 bases, and 10 bases stayed unmatched. The CDR3 DNA reads TGTGCCAGCAGTCGCCCCACAGGGGGCAAAAAGACCCAGTACTTC. It is translated as CASSRPTGGKKTQYF.